Shown below are 22 T cell receptor beta chains from a single sample sequenced in a study of CD4+ T cells in melanoma. The assay was immunoSEQ multiplex PCR, and TCRdb's table has in-frame clones only and misses some. This sample carries almost 15,000 clones, roughly 84% of them seen once, and the ten largest clones take about 6%. The sequenced sample was cells from a culture (not recorded whether cultured in vitro). The source is a human donor with melanoma.

This rearrangement joins TRBV19 to TRBJ1-5, with 7 bases aligning to TRBD1. This CDR3 is 15 amino acids long. Unmatched junction bases numbered 6, after V lost 5 bases and J lost 2 bases. Germline V gives CDR1 LNHDA, CDR2 SQIVND (reference sequence). The CDR3 region has the DNA TGTGCCAGTAGTCTTGAGGGGGCGGGCAATCAGCCCCAGCATTTT. This encodes CASSLEGAGNQPQHF.

This clone showed up just once. The J gene is TRBJ2-3, the V gene TRBV6-4, with D perhaps given as TRBD1 or TRBD2 (5 bases each). V was cut by 6 bases and J by 6 bases, with 16 bases left in between. Looked up from germline, CDR1 is MRHNA and CDR2 is SNTAGT. The CDR3 contains 14 residues. As DNA, the CDR3 is TGTGCCAGCAGCCCGGGGCCGGCGGGCGATACGCAGTATTTT. Its translation: CASSPGPAGDTQYF.

The CDR3 reads CASQGGVYPRYEQYF. The CDR3 nucleotides are TGTGCCTCCCAGGGGGGCGTCTACCCAAGGTACGAGCAGTACTTC. The chain combines TRBV2 with TRBJ2-7; D possibly corresponds to TRBD1 (7 bases). CDR1 is SNHLY, CDR2 FYNNEI, per germline. This CDR3 region has 15 residues. V gave up 11 bases and J gave up 4 bases, with 24 bases separating them.

The chain has TRBV30 and TRBJ1-5; D unclear. V was pared by 1 base and J by 0 bases, with 7 bases between. The CDR3 loop spans 14 amino acids. Germline CDR1 and CDR2: GTSNPN and SVGIG (reference sequence). The CDR3 nucleotides read TGTGCCTGGAGTGGTACGGTTAGCAATCAGCCCCAGCATTTT. This codes for CAWSGTVSNQPQHF.

The rearrangement joins TRBV2 to TRBJ1-1; D not certain. Trimming removed 5 bases from V and 2 bases from J, with 12 bases in between. CDR3 size: 14 residues. Germline V gives CDR1 SNHLY, CDR2 FYNNEI. CDR3 sequence reads: CASSRTRSNTEAFF. The DNA for the CDR3 is TGTGCCAGCAGTCGTACCAGATCAAACACTGAAGCTTTCTTT. Filled out from reference TRBV2 and TRBJ1-1, the complete variable domain reads EPEVTQTPSHQVTQMGQEVILRCVPISNHLYFYWYRQILGQKVEFLVSFYNNEISEKSEIFDDQFSVERPDGSNFTLKIRSTKLEDSAMYFCASSRTRSNTEAFFGQGTRLTVV.

Regarding this clone: This sample includes further DNA sequences coding for the same CDR3. The V and J genes are TRBV4-2 and TRBJ2-7; possibly TRBD2 for D (6 bases). With 0 bases removed from V and 1 base from J, the gap between germline ends came to 7 bases. CDR1 is LGHNA, CDR2 YNFKEQ, per germline. This CDR3 region has 14 residues. In DNA form, the CDR3 reads TGTGCCAGCAGCCAAGATGGGGGGTCCTACGAGCAGTACTTC. It encodes CASSQDGGSYEQYF.

The chain employs TRBV7-2 and TRBJ2-2; 10 bases map to TRBD2. J gave up 4 bases and V 2 bases, and 1 base lay outside the gene matches. Germline lookup yields CDR1 SGHTA and CDR2 FQGNSA. The CDR3 length is 15 residues. Here the CDR3 DNA reads TGTGCCAGCAGCTTAATAGCGGGGGGCACCGGGGAGCTGTTTTTT. Its protein is CASSLIAGGTGELFF.

This clone was observed a handful of times. The chain employs TRBV5-4 and TRBJ1-2, with TRBD1 as a possible D gene (6 bases). In germline, CDR1 is SGHNT, CDR2 YYREEE (reference sequence). Trimming shortened V by 0 bases and J by 4 bases, and 13 bases separated the two germline ends. CDR3 length: 15 residues. In nucleotides, the CDR3 is TGTGCCAGCAGCTTGGAACAGGGTAGAAGCTATGGCTACACCTTC. This sequence encodes CASSLEQGRSYGYTF.

This clone was seen once. V usage is TRBV18 and J usage is TRBJ1-2, with 7 bases lining up with TRBD1. The germline CDR1 and CDR2 sequences are KGHSH and LQKENI. This CDR3 comprises 13 residues. V trimming: 1 base; J trimming: 5 bases; junction bases outside the gene matches: 1. CDR3 in amino acids: CASSPQGAYGYTF. The CDR3 DNA reads TGTGCCAGCTCACCACAGGGGGCGTATGGCTACACCTTC.

The chain joins TRBV5-4 to TRBJ2-5, with 10 bases lining up with TRBD1. The CDR3 runs 16 residues. Unmatched junction bases numbered 6, after V lost 4 bases and J lost 0 bases. From germline, CDR1 is SGHNT and CDR2 YYREEE (reference sequence). The CDR3: CASSSWDRGYQETQYF. As DNA, the CDR3 is TGTGCCAGCAGCAGCTGGGACAGGGGATACCAAGAGACCCAGTACTTC.

V usage is TRBV5-1 and J usage is TRBJ2-3; 8 bases fit TRBD2. The ends lost 0 bases at V and 4 bases at J; junction bases unmatched: 4. This CDR3 region has 15 residues. The germline V gene encodes CDR1 SGHRS and CDR2 YFSETQ. CDR3 residues: CASSLGGGLADTQYF. The CDR3 nucleotides read TGCGCCAGCAGCTTGGGCGGGGGGCTGGCAGATACGCAGTATTTT.

J is TRBJ1-6 and V is TRBV6-6; 10 nucleotides align to TRBD1. CDR1 and CDR2 from the germline V gene are MNHNY and SVGAGI (reference sequence). The CDR3 runs 15 residues. With V trimmed by 6 bases and J by 10 bases, 9 bases remained unmatched. CDR3 nucleotides: TGTGCCAGCAGCTCGCCCGGGACAGGGGAATCACCCCTCCACTTT. Amino acid sequence: CASSSPGTGESPLHF.

The chain has TRBV6-5 and TRBJ1-5; D might be TRBD1 (5 bases). The V gene lost 6 bases and the J gene lost 4 bases, with 16 bases spanning the gap. CDR1 is MNHEY and CDR2 is SVGAGI in the germline V gene. The CDR3 totals 15 residues. DNA for the CDR3: TGTGCCAGCAGGGGGTTGGGGACGGCGAATCAGCCCCAGCATTTT. Translated: CASRGLGTANQPQHF.

The genes are TRBV10-3 and TRBJ2-1, with D unclear. V was pared by 1 base and J by 5 bases, with 6 bases between. The CDR3 totals 13 residues. CDR1 is ENHRY, CDR2 SYGVKD, per germline. CDR3 region: CAISELTDNEQFF. The CDR3, as DNA: TGTGCCATCAGTGAGTTAACAGACAATGAGCAGTTCTTC.

This chain connects TRBV6-5 to TRBJ1-3; 7 bases fit TRBD1. CDR1 is MNHEY, CDR2 SVGAGI, per germline. Unmatched junction bases numbered 6, after V lost 4 bases and J lost 0 bases. There are 16 residues in the CDR3. CDR3 loop: CASSSGTVYSGNTIYF. The CDR3 coding sequence is TGTGCCAGCAGTTCCGGGACAGTGTACTCTGGAAACACCATATATTTT.

The CDR3 region has the DNA TGTGCCAGCAGCCCCCAGGGAATAGGAAATACGCAGTATTTT. Its translation is CASSPQGIGNTQYF. J is TRBJ2-3 and V is TRBV7-2; the D gene is possibly TRBD1 (5 bases). V was shortened by 5 bases and J by 7 bases, with 16 bases between the two germline ends. The germline gives CDR1 SGHTA, CDR2 FQGNSA. This CDR3 has 14 residues.

The chain uses TRBV18 and TRBJ1-2; D is undetermined. Germline CDR1 and CDR2: KGHSH and LQKENI. V was clipped by 2 bases and J by 5 bases, with 12 bases between them. The CDR3 spans 14 residues. Written as DNA, the CDR3 is TGTGCCAGCTCACCAACCGCGGACGGATATGGCTACACCTTC. Protein: CASSPTADGYGYTF. The whole variable domain, remainder taken from reference TRBV18 and TRBJ1-2, is NAGVMQNPRHLVRRRGQEARLRCSPMKGHSHVYWYRQLPEEGLKFMVYLQKENIIDESGMPKERFSAEFPKEGPSILRIQQVVRGDSAAYFCASSPTADGYGYTFGSGTRLTVV.

V is TRBV5-1 and J is TRBJ2-4; 10 bases map to TRBD2. Germline CDR1 reads SGHRS; CDR2 reads YFSETQ. Trimming removed 0 bases from V and 14 bases from J; junction bases left unmatched: 8. The CDR3 spans 14 residues. CDR3 region: CASSLDPAGGPEYF. The CDR3 DNA follows: TGCGCCAGCAGCTTGGATCCAGCGGGGGGGCCGGAGTACTTC.

The chain employs TRBV6-1 and TRBJ1-1; TRBD1 is a possible D gene (6 bases). V was cut by 6 bases and J by 4 bases, with 15 bases left in between. This CDR3 has 14 residues. Germline V gene lookup returns CDR1 MNHNS and CDR2 SASEGT. CDR3 sequence (DNA): TGTGCCAGCAGAACACAGGGTTTCATCACTGAAGCTTTCTTT. Translation: CASRTQGFITEAFF.

The chain joins TRBV19 to TRBJ1-5, with 9 nucleotides matching TRBD1. This CDR3 is built from 14 residues. The germline CDR1 and CDR2 sequences are LNHDA and SQIVND (reference sequence). Unmatched junction bases numbered 6, after V lost 5 bases and J lost 7 bases. This chain's CDR3 is CASSVGTGRQPQHF. CDR3 sequence (DNA): TGTGCCAGTAGTGTCGGGACAGGGAGACAGCCCCAGCATTTT.

This chain links TRBV9 with TRBJ2-3; maybe TRBD2 (7 bases). Trimming took 6 bases from V and 1 from J, leaving 15 bases between them. The CDR3 runs to 15 residues. The germline V gene encodes CDR1 SGDLS and CDR2 YYNGEE. CDR3 sequence (DNA): TGTGCCAGCAACCGGGGGGCGGGAGGCACAGATACGCAGTATTTT. It is translated as CASNRGAGGTDTQYF.

This chain connects TRBV30 to TRBJ1-6, with a tentative D call TRBD1 (6 bases). The germline CDR1 and CDR2 sequences are GTSNPN and SVGIG (reference sequence). CDR3 length equals 13 residues. V lost 1 base and J lost 9, with 10 bases in between. CDR3 sequence: CAWSGQVLSPLHF. The CDR3 region has the DNA TGTGCCTGGAGTGGACAGGTCCTTTCACCCCTCCACTTT.